Reported below is one T cell receptor beta chain. No antigen is known for it. Sequencing of cultured CD4+ T cell DNA used the Oncomine TCR Beta short-read assay. TCRdb used MiXCR to reprocess the PCR reads, holding one entry per CDR3 protein. The table has roughly 20,000 distinct CDR3 sequences, less than 55% seen once; the top ten hold about 2.9%. Sample treatment: approximately 10-day PBMC culture with coronavirus spike peptide pools or control peptides (ViraFEST assay). This CDR3 has 10 residues. V was trimmed by 5 bases and J by 5 bases, leaving 7 bases between them. CDR1 and CDR2 from the germline V gene are DFQATT and SNEGSKA (reference sequence). This record comes from a study of vaccination and CD4 T cells after COVID-19. Study summary: Convalescent donors totaled six males and four females, including two who were Hispanic.

Overall study findings and caveats: Median reactive clonotypes, those recognizing SARS-CoV-2, rose from about 22 to 38, not significantly. Spike mono-reactivity was found in 304 of the 307 vaccine-specific clones identified in convalescent patients.

The source material was CD4+ T cells from blood, cultured in vitro, sampled after SARS-CoV-2 vaccination. The receptor comes from a human donor who had recovered from COVID-19. V is TRBV20-1 and J is TRBJ2-7; TRBD1 is a possible D gene (6 bases). CDR3 sequence reads: CSAGQHEQYF. The CDR3 DNA follows: TGCAGTGCTGGACAGCACGAGCAGTACTTC.